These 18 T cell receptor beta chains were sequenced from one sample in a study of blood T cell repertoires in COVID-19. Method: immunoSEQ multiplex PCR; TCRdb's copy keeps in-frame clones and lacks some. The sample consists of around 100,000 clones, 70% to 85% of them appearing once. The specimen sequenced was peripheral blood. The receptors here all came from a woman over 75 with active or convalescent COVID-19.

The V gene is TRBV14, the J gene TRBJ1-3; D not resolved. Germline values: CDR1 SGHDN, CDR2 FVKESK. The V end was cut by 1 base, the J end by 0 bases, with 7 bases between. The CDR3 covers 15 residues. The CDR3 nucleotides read TGTGCCAGCAGCCAAGTCGTTAACTCTGGAAACACCATATATTTT. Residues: CASSQVVNSGNTIYF.

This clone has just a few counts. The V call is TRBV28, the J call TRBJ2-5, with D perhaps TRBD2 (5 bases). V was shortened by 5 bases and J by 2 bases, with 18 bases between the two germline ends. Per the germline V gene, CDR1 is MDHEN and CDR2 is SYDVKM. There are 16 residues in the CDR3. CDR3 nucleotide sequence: TGTGCCAGCAGTATAGCAAGATTCGGGGTGCAAGAGACCCAGTACTTC. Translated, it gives CASSIARFGVQETQYF.

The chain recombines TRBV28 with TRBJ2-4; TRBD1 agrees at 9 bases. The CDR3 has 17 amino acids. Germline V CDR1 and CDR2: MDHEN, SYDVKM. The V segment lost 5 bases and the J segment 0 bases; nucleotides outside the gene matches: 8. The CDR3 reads CASSGQGRARAKNIQYF. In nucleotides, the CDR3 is TGTGCCAGCAGTGGACAGGGGAGGGCCAGAGCCAAAAACATTCAGTACTTC.

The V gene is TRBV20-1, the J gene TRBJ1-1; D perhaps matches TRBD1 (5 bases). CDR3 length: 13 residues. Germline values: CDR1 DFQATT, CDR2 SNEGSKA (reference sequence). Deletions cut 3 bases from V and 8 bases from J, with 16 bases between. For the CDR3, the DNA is TGCAGTGCTAGTGAGGGGACTGGCGGAGAAGCTTTCTTT. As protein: CSASEGTGGEAFF.

CDR3 amino acids: CASSPYRLAGGSGANVLTF. In nucleotides, the CDR3 is TGTGCCAGCAGCCCGTATAGACTAGCGGGGGGCTCTGGGGCCAACGTCCTGACTTTC. J is TRBJ2-6 and V is TRBV3-1 (or the pseudogene TRBV3-2), with 13 bases matching TRBD2. Germline loops: CDR1 LGHDT, CDR2 YNNKEL (reference sequence). The CDR3 has 19 amino acids. Germline trimming cut 4 bases from V and 0 bases from J; bases unmatched to any gene: 6.

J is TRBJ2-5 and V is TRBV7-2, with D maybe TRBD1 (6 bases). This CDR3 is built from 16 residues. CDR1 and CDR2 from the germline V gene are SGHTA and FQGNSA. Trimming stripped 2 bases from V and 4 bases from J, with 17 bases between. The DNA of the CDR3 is TGTGCCAGCAGCTTATCACCAACAGGGTATGGAGAGACCCAGTACTTC. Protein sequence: CASSLSPTGYGETQYF.

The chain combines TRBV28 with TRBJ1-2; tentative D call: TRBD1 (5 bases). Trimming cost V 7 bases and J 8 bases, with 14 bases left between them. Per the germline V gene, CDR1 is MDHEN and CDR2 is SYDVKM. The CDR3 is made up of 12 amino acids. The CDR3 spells CASTPRGEGYTF. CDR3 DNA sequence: TGTGCCAGCACCCCCCGGGGGGAGGGCTACACCTTC.

Written as DNA, the CDR3 is TGTGCCAGCTCACTGGACAGGTCGAACACTGAAGCTTTCTTT. Residues: CASSLDRSNTEAFF. J is TRBJ1-1 and V is TRBV18; 7 nucleotides align to TRBD1. The junction had 3 bases not matched to a gene; V was cut back by 4 bases and J by 1 base. Germline values: CDR1 KGHSH, CDR2 LQKENI. The CDR3 is made up of 14 amino acids.

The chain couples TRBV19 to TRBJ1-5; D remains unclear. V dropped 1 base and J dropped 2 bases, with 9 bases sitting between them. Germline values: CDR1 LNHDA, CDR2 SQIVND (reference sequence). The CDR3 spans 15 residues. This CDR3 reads CASSIGHGGNQPQHF. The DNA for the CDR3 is TGTGCCAGTAGTATAGGACACGGCGGCAATCAGCCCCAGCATTTT.

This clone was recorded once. DNA for the CDR3: TGTGCCAGCAGTGGCCGACTGACAGGGAAGAATTCACCCCTCCACTTT. Amino acids: CASSGRLTGKNSPLHF. The chain combines TRBV2 with TRBJ1-6, with 7 nucleotides matching TRBD1. Germline V lookup: CDR1 SNHLY, CDR2 FYNNEI. This CDR3 is built from 16 residues. V shed 4 bases, J shed 7 bases, and the junction held 10 bases outside the gene matches.

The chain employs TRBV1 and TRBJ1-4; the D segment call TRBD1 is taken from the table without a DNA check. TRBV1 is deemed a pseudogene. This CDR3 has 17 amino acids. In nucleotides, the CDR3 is TGCACCAGCAGTCGCAAGAGACAGGGAACCCTTAATGAAAAACTGTTTTTT. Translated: CTSSRKRQGTLNEKLFF.

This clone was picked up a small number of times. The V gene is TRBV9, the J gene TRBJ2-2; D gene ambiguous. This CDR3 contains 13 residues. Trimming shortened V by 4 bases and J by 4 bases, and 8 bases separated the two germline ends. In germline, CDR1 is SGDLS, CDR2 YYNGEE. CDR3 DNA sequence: TGTGCCAGCAGCCCGCTAGTCACCGGGGAGCTGTTTTTT. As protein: CASSPLVTGELFF.

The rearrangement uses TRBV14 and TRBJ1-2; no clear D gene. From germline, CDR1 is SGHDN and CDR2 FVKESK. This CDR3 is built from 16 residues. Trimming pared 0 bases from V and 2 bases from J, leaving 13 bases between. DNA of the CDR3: TGTGCCAGCAGCCAAGAGTACGTACCGGGAAACTATGGCTACACCTTC. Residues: CASSQEYVPGNYGYTF. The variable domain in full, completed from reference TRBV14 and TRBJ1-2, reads EAGVTQFPSHSVIEKGQTVTLRCDPISGHDNLYWYRRVMGKEIKFLLHFVKESKQDESGMPNNRFLAERTGGTYSTLKVQPAELEDSGVYFCASSQEYVPGNYGYTFGSGTRLTVV.

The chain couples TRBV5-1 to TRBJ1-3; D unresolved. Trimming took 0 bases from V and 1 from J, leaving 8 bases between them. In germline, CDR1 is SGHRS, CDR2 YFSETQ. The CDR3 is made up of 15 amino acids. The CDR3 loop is CASSLAGSSGNTIYF. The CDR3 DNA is TGCGCCAGCAGCTTGGCGGGTAGTTCTGGAAACACCATATATTTT.

The CDR3 spells CASGGELAEYYEQYF. CDR3 DNA sequence: TGTGCCAGCGGGGGGGAACTAGCGGAATATTACGAGCAGTACTTC. The genes are TRBV28 and TRBJ2-7, with 8 bases lining up with TRBD2. The germline CDR1 and CDR2 sequences are MDHEN and SYDVKM. Unmatched junction bases numbered 13, after V lost 8 bases and J lost 4 bases. The CDR3 covers 15 residues.

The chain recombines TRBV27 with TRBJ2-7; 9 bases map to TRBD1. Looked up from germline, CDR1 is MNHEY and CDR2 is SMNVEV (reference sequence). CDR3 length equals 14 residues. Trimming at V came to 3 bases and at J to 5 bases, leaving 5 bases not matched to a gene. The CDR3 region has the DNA TGTGCCAGCAGTTTGACAGGGGGGTCCCACGAGCAGTACTTC. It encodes CASSLTGGSHEQYF.

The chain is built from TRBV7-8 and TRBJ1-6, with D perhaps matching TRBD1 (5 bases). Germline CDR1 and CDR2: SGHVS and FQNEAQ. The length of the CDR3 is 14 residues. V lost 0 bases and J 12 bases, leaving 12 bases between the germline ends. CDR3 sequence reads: CASSLAGPTRPLHF. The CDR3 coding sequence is TGTGCCAGCAGCTTAGCGGGGCCAACTCGACCCCTCCACTTT.

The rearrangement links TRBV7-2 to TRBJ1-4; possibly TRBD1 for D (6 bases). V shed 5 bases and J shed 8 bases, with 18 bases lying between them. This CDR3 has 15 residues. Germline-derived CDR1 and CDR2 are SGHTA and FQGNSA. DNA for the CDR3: TGTGCCAGCAGCCGGACCGGGACACTCCGCGAAAAACTGTTTTTT. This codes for CASSRTGTLREKLFF.